Listed below are T cell receptor beta chains from one sample, sequenced in a study of cytomegalovirus exposure and HLA in healthy donors. This table comes from immunoSEQ multiplex PCR, and its TCRdb copy is limited to in-frame clones, with some not included. The table has 100,000 or so clones, 12% seen once. Sequencing used PBMCs. The origin of the receptors is a man aged 35 to 55 in good health and CMV-seropositive. Both conserved end residues are part of each CDR3. A D gene is named only where the DNA matches it firmly. Not all rows give a size; the values are once, few, many and, for expanded clones, a class.

j_call clone_size cdr3_length d_call v_call cdr3_nt cdr3_aa
TRBJ2-7 few 11 NA TRBV7-9 TGTGCCAGCAGCCCTCAGAGGGAGCAGTACTTC CASSPQREQYF
TRBJ2-2 NA 16 TRBD2 TRBV9 TGTGCCAGCAGCGTCGGGACTAGCGGAATCACCGGGGAGCTGTTTTTT CASSVGTSGITGELFF
TRBJ1-2 NA 15 NA TRBV19 TGTGCCAGTAGTATTTTTATCGGCAGGGGCTATGGCTACACCTTC CASSIFIGRGYGYTF
TRBJ2-5 NA 16 NA TRBV4-3 TGCGCCAGCAGCCAAGGTTCTCTGCTTCACGGGGAGACCCAGTACTTC CASSQGSLLHGETQYF
TRBJ2-1 NA 13 NA TRBV10-3 TGTGCCATCAGTGCCCCCCCTCGGGATGAGCAGTTCTTC CAISAPPRDEQFF
TRBJ1-5 NA 20 TRBD1 TRBV28 TGTGCCAGCAGTTTGCTCCGTCTCGACATACAGGGGATCAGCAATCAGCCCCAGCATTTT CASSLLRLDIQGISNQPQHF
TRBJ2-6 few 17 NA TRBV30 TGTGCCTGGGACAACTCGCGGGCGAGCTCTGGGGCCAACGTCCTGACTTTC CAWDNSRASSGANVLTF
TRBJ2-7 NA 14 TRBD1 TRBV6-5 TGTGCCAGCAGATATCAGACAGGGAGCTACGAGCAGTACTTC CASRYQTGSYEQYF
TRBJ1-3 NA 15 TRBD1 TRBV7-6 TGTGCCAGCAGCTCGGGACAGGGGGCTGGAAACACCATATATTTT CASSSGQGAGNTIYF
TRBJ1-2 NA 12 NA TRBV29-1 TGCAGCGTTGACGGGGGTGACTATGGCTACACCTTC CSVDGGDYGYTF
TRBJ2-7 NA 15 TRBD2 TRBV19 TGTGCCAGTAGTACGGCGGCGGGAGAGAGCTACGAGCAGTACTTC CASSTAAGESYEQYF
TRBJ2-7 NA 14 NA TRBV30 TGTGCCTGGGGTATCCAGGGTTCGGTCCACGAGCAGTACTTC CAWGIQGSVHEQYF
TRBJ2-1 NA 15 TRBD2 TRBV4-1 TGCGCCAGCAGCCTCCCAGGGACTAGCTACAATGAGCAGTTCTTC CASSLPGTSYNEQFF
TRBJ2-2 NA 15 NA TRBV5-4 TGTGCCATCCGGCCGGGGTCAGGGAGGCACGGGGAGCTGTTTTTT CAIRPGSGRHGELFF
TRBJ2-1 NA 13 NA TRBV14 TGTGCCAGCAGCCAAGGTTCCGGTAACCAGCAGTTCTTC CASSQGSGNQQFF
TRBJ1-6 NA 14 NA TRBV19 TGTGCTACCCAAGTTAGGGGGATGGATTCACCCCTCCACTTT CATQVRGMDSPLHF
TRBJ2-6 NA 19 TRBD2 TRBV7-3 TGTGCCAGCAGCTTAGCTAAACTAGCGACAGCTTCTGGGGCCAACGTCCTGACTTTC CASSLAKLATASGANVLTF
TRBJ1-1 few 15 NA TRBV25-1 TGTGCCAGCAGTGAGTCCGGGGTCATGAACACTGAAGCTTTCTTT CASSESGVMNTEAFF
TRBJ2-3 NA 16 NA TRBV5-1 TGCGCCAGCAGCACCCGACAGACTTCGAGCACAGATACGCAGTATTTT CASSTRQTSSTDTQYF
TRBJ2-3 NA 13 TRBD2 TRBV7-2 TGTGCCAGCAGCTTAGGCGGGGGAAATACGCAGTATTTT CASSLGGGNTQYF
TRBJ2-5 NA 16 TRBD1 TRBV5-1 TGCGCCAGCGCAAGACAGGGGGCGCAAGAGTCGGAGACCCAGTACTTC CASARQGAQESETQYF
TRBJ1-1 few 15 TRBD1 TRBV5-1 TGCGCCAGCAGCTCTGTGACAGGGGGAAACACTGAAGCTTTCTTT CASSSVTGGNTEAFF
TRBJ2-1 many 15 TRBD2 TRBV27 TGTGCCAGCAGTTCGGGACTAGCAACCTACAATGAGCAGTTCTTC CASSSGLATYNEQFF
TRBJ2-6 few 16 NA TRBV15 TGTGCCACCAGCAGAGATCAGAGGTCTGGGGCCAACGTCCTGACTTTC CATSRDQRSGANVLTF
TRBJ2-3 few 15 TRBD2 TRBV30 TGTGCCTACGCTACGGGCGGGAGTTCTTCAGATACGCAGTATTTT CAYATGGSSSDTQYF
TRBJ2-1 NA 16 TRBD2 TRBV12-5 TGTGCTAGTGGAAGACGTCCGGGACTAGCGGGAAGTGAGCAGTTCTTC CASGRRPGLAGSEQFF
TRBJ2-7 few 15 NA TRBV6-5 TGTGCCAGCAGTTACGGGCTGGGGGCGGCCTACGAGCAGTACTTC CASSYGLGAAYEQYF
TRBJ2-1 NA 15 TRBD1 TRBV27 TGTGCCAGCAGTCTTCCGGGACAGGGGGCGTATGAGCAGTTCTTC CASSLPGQGAYEQFF
TRBJ2-5 few 15 TRBD2 TRBV7-9 TGTGCCAGCAGCCCTCCGGGACTAGGAGAAGAGACCCAGTACTTC CASSPPGLGEETQYF
TRBJ1-1 few 14 NA TRBV4-3 TGCGCCAGCAGGTTAACGGAGGGGAGCACTGAAGCTTTCTTT CASRLTEGSTEAFF
TRBJ2-3 few 18 TRBD1 TRBV4-3 TGCGCCAGCAGCCAAGGGCTACAAGGGACAGGTTTTCCAGATACGCAGTATTTT CASSQGLQGTGFPDTQYF
TRBJ2-1 NA 19 TRBD2 TRBV7-9 TGTGCCAGCAGCTTAAAGCGGGCTAGCGGGAGGCCTTCCTACAATGAGCAGTTCTTC CASSLKRASGRPSYNEQFF
TRBJ2-3 NA 15 TRBD2 TRBV10-3 TGTGCCATCGTGTCCGGACTAGCCCCCACAGATACGCAGTATTTT CAIVSGLAPTDTQYF
TRBJ2-1 few 15 NA TRBV18 TGTGCCAGCTCCCTTATGGCAGGCGCCTACAATGAGCAGTTCTTC CASSLMAGAYNEQFF
TRBJ1-5 NA 15 TRBD1 TRBV19 TGTGCCAGTAGTATTGGGACAGGGGGCAATCAGCCCCAGCATTTT CASSIGTGGNQPQHF
TRBJ2-1 NA 14 TRBD2 TRBV5-1 TGCGCCAGCAGCTTTAGCGGGAGTATTTATGAGCAGTTCTTC CASSFSGSIYEQFF
TRBJ2-7 NA 11 NA TRBV6-6 TGTGCCAGCAGTGACACCGACGAGCAGTACTTC CASSDTDEQYF
TRBJ2-1 few 17 TRBD2 TRBV5-1 TGCGCCAGCAGCTTGAGCGGGACTAGACCTCTCAACAATGAGCAGTTCTTC CASSLSGTRPLNNEQFF
TRBJ1-4 few 13 TRBD1 TRBV28 TGTGCCAGCAGTACGGACAGGGGGCAAAAACTGTTTTTT CASSTDRGQKLFF
TRBJ2-2 NA 18 TRBD1 TRBV13 TGTGCCAGCAGCCCCCGGGACAGGGTTGTCTGGAACACCGGGGAGCTGTTTTTT CASSPRDRVVWNTGELFF
TRBJ2-7 NA 12 NA TRBV30 TGTGCCTGGTCACGCAGTAGGGGCGAGCAGTACTTC CAWSRSRGEQYF
TRBJ1-2 NA 14 NA TRBV6-1 TGTGCCAGCAGTGGGAGACAGTCTAACTATGGCTACACCTTC CASSGRQSNYGYTF
TRBJ2-7 few 15 TRBD2 TRBV7-8 TGTGCCAGCAGCTCCTCTTTCGGGAGGGAATACGAGCAGTACTTC CASSSSFGREYEQYF
TRBJ1-3 few 15 NA TRBV27 TGTGCCAGCAGTCCGGGGGGTGCCTTTGGAAACACCATATATTTT CASSPGGAFGNTIYF
TRBJ2-1 few 15 NA TRBV4-1 TGCGCCAGCAGCCTTCAATGGGAGTCCTACAATGAGCAGTTCTTC CASSLQWESYNEQFF
TRBJ1-5 few 17 TRBD1 TRBV19 TGTGCCAGTAGTATTTACTCCGGGACAGGGTCCAATCAGCCCCAGCATTTT CASSIYSGTGSNQPQHF
TRBJ2-1 few 14 NA TRBV12-5 TGTGCTAGTGGTTTGGGTCGGGATAATAATGAGCAGTTCTTC CASGLGRDNNEQFF
TRBJ2-3 few 14 NA TRBV30 TGTGCCTGGAGTATGGACCGGGGTAGGGATACGCAGTATTTT CAWSMDRGRDTQYF
TRBJ2-5 few 15 TRBD2 TRBV19 TGTGCCAGTGGGCAGAGGGGACTAGCGGGAGAGACCCAGTACTTC CASGQRGLAGETQYF
TRBJ2-1 NA 13 TRBD2 TRBV27 TGTGCCAGCAGTTTATGGCCACCGGGACTAGAGTTCTTC CASSLWPPGLEFF
TRBJ1-1 few 13 NA TRBV27 TGTGCCAGCAGCATGAGGTGGGACACTGAAGCTTTCTTT CASSMRWDTEAFF
TRBJ1-2 NA 15 NA TRBV11-2 TGTGCCAGCAGCTTAGAAGAGGGTTTTTACTATGGCTACACCTTC CASSLEEGFYYGYTF